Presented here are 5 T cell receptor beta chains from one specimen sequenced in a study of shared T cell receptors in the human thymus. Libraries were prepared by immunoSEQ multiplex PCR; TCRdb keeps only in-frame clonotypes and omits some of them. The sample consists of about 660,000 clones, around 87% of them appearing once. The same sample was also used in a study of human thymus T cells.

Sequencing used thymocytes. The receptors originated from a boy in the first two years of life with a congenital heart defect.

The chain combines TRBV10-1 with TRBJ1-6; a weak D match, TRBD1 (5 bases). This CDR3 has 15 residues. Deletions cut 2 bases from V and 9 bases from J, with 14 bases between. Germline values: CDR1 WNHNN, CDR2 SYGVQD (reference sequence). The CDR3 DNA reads TGCGCCAGCAGTGAGATCGTCGGGGGGGGTTCACCCCTCCACTTT. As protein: CASSEIVGGGSPLHF.

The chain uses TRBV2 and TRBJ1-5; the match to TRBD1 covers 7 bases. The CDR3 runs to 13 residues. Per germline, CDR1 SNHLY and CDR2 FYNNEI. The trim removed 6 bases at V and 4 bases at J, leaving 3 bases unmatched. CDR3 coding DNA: TGTGCCAGCAGAGACAGGGAGAATCAGCCCCAGCATTTT. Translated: CASRDRENQPQHF.

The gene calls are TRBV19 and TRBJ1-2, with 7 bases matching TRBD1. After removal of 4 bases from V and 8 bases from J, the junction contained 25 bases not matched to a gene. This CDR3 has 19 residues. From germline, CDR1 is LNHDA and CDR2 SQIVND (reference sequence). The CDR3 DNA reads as TGTGCCAGTAGTACTCCGACTGCCCCCCAGGGGGTAACTTTGCGGGGCTACACCTTC. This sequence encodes CASSTPTAPQGVTLRGYTF.

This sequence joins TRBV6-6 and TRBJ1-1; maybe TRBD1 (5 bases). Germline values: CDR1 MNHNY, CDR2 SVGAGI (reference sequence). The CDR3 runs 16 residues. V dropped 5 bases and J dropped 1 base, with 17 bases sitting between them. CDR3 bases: TGTGCCAGCAGTCGTAAAAAGGACAAGCAGAACACTGAAGCTTTCTTT. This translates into CASSRKKDKQNTEAFF.

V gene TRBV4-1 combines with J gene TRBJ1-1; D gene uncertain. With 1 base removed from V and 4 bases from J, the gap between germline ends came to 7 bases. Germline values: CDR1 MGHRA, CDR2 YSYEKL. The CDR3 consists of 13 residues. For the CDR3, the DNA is TGCGCCAGCAGCCAAGTCGGGGTCACTGAAGCTTTCTTT. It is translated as CASSQVGVTEAFF.